This TCR beta chain was identified in a study of T cells after yellow fever vaccination. TCRdb passed the 5' RACE reads through MiXCR, listing each CDR3 protein once. This repertoire shows some 150,000 distinct CDR3 sequences, about 7% found once; its top ten account for about 0.61%. This CDR3 spans 16 amino acids. Per germline, CDR1 SGHNT and CDR2 YYREEE (reference sequence). V lost 3 bases, J lost 5 bases, and 20 bases lay in between. Broader study findings: On re-exposure, the response was weaker but peaked faster, at day 5 versus 15.

A few counts support this clonotype. The antigen is unknown. The sample was CD4+ T cells sorted from PBMCs, taken 10 days after the yellow fever booster vaccination. This sequence originates from a man in his thirties or forties who received the YFV17D yellow fever vaccine. V and J are TRBV5-4 and TRBJ2-5; a weak D match, TRBD1 (5 bases). The DNA for the CDR3 is TGTGCCAGCAGCTCACCCCAACAGGTCCACCGCGAGACCCAGTACTTC. As protein: CASSSPQQVHRETQYF.